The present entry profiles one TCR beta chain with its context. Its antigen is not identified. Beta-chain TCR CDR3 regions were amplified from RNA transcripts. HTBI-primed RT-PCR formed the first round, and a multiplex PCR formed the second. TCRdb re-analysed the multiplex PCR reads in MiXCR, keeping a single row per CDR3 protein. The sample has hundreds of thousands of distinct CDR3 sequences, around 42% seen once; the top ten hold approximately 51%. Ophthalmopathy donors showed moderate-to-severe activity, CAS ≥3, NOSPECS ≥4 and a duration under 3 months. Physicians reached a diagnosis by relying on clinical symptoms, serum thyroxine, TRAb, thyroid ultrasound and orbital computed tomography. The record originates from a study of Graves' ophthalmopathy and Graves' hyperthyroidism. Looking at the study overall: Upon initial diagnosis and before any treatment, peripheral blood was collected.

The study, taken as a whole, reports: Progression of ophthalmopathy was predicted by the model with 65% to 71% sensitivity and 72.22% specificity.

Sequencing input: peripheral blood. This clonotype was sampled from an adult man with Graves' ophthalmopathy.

The DNA for the CDR3 is TGTGCCAGCAGCCCAGGACTAGCGGGAGGAGGGCAAGAGACCCAGTACTTC. Translating it yields CASSPGLAGGGQETQYF. The J gene is TRBJ2-5, the V gene TRBV7-2, with 14 bases that match TRBD2. Germline lookup yields CDR1 SGHTA and CDR2 FQGNSA. With V trimmed by 5 bases and J by 2 bases, 7 bases remained unmatched. The CDR3 consists of 17 residues.